This T cell receptor beta chain was captured by sequencing in a study of tumor and adjacent non-tumor tissue in lung cancer (dated by TCRdb to the late 2010s). Background for the entire study: Patients with adenocarcinoma (roughly 12), squamous cell carcinoma (2) and small cell lung cancer (1) were included in the cohort. The approximately 15 patients were aged about 31 to 80 years, included about 10 men and 5 women, and had TNM stage I to III disease. Sequencing generated a total of 125,075,908 productive TCRbeta reads, averaging roughly 4.2 million reads per sample. Using bulk TCRbeta repertoires from under 18 lung cancer patients, the study set lung tumor tissue side by side with matched distant non-tumor lung tissue. TCRbeta CDR3 sequencing was performed on thirty paired specimens, with one tumor sample and one normal lung sample collected per patient. What the research found in general, with its limitations: Only about 15 patients were in the cohort, and the authors stated that larger samples and more detailed clinical data are needed. Because peripheral blood was not sequenced, the blood TCRbeta repertoires of the lung cancer patients in the study went unexamined. The top 100 clones accounted for a significantly larger cumulative portion of the repertoire in normal lung than in tumor tissue. The methods do not name the sequencing platform or mention unique molecular identifiers. Younger patients had significantly higher TCR diversity, and higher tumor TCR diversity was associated with shorter overall and disease-free survival. Tumor tissue showed significantly greater TCR diversity (inverse Simpson) than normal lung tissue (around 450 vs 150, P = 0.0075, Mann-Whitney U test).

From the germline V gene (reference sequence), CDR1 is SSHAT and CDR2 is FNYEAQ. The CDR3 runs 13 residues from the cysteine to the phenylalanine. The retained sequence is limited to the CDR3, 39 bases, with the frame set at the first base. In regard to this clonotype: Its target antigen remains unknown. A clone one base away is much larger, so this may be a read error.

RNA was isolated from bulk, unsorted tissue, and RNA quality was assessed with a NanoDrop ND-1000 and an Agilent 2100. Normal lung samples were distant non-tumor tissue taken more than 3 cm from the tumor edge. All donors had newly diagnosed lung cancer, had not received prior chemotherapy, and were admitted for thoracic surgery in China between August and November 2014. Patients with previous radiotherapy or chemotherapy, or with another concurrent cancer, were excluded from the study. Surgical tissue pieces of roughly 1-2.2 cm3 were preserved in RNAlater solution and were kept at -80 degrees C until use. Library creation used multiplex PCR. Reads for this sample came from an Illumina HiSeq 2500. TCRbeta libraries were built by three rounds of nested PCR using primers (Table S4), following protocols modified from ARM-PCR. Before sequencing, PCR products in the 200-500 bp range were cut out of the gel and cleaned up using the QIAquick gel extraction kit. As for the original processing: Trimmomatic was used to clean the reads, FLASH merged the cleaned reads into complete CDR3 sequences, and MiTCR assigned the sequences to V(D)J germline segments. Clonal diversity was computed as the inverse Simpson's index with VDJtools. In-frame sequences lacking a premature stop codon were counted as productive reads. The raw public data were reprocessed by TCRdb itself: fastp quality trimming at Q25, MiXCR clonotype calling, in-frame beta chains only. Rows with one shared CDR3 protein collapse into an entry with the most common genes and DNA. The V and J calls shown here were made by TCRdb, not taken from the authors' results. The sample table shows 65,000 to 85,000 distinct CDR3 sequences, and around 76% are seen once. The ten largest clones capture more than 40% of the sample.

The sequenced material came from distant non-tumor lung tissue. The rearranged segments are TRBV7-7 and TRBJ2-7; the D gene is possibly TRBD2, with 5 bases matching. The receptor was isolated from a man in his 60s with non-small cell lung cancer. The nucleotide sequence reads TGTGTCAGCAGCCGAGGGAGCTCCTACGAGCAGTACTTC. It translates to CVSSRGSSYEQYF.